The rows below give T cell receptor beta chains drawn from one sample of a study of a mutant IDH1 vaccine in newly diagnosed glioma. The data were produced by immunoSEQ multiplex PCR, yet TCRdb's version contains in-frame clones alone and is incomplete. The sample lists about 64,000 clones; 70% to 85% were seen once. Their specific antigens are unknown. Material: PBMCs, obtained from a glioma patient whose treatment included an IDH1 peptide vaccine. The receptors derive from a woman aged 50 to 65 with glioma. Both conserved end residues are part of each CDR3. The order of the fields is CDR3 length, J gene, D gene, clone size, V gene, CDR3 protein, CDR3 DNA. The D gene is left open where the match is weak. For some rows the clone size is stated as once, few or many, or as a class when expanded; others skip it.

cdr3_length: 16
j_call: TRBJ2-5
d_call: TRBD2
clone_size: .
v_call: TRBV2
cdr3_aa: CASSGRGAGGRETQYF
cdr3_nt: TGTGCCAGCAGTGGACGGGGAGCGGGGGGCCGAGAGACCCAGTACTTC

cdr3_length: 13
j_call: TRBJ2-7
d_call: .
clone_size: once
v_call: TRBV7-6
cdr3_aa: CASSLRQTYEQYF
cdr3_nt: TGTGCCAGCAGCTTGAGACAGACCTACGAGCAGTACTTC

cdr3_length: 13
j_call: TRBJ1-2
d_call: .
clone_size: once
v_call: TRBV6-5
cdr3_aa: CASSESINYGYTF
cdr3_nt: TGTGCCAGCAGTGAAAGCATTAACTATGGCTACACCTTC

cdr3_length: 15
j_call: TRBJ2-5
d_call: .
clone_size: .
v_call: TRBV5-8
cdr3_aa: CASSLGDLGKETQYF
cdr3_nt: TGTGCCAGCAGCCTAGGAGATTTGGGGAAAGAGACCCAGTACTTC

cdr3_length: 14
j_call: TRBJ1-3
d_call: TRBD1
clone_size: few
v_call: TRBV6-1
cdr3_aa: CASSAGTAVNTIYF
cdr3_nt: TGTGCCAGCAGTGCCGGGACAGCGGTAAACACCATATATTTT

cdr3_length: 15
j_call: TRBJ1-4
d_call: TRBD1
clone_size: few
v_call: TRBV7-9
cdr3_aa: CASSSRDRGYEKLFF
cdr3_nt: TGTGCCAGCAGCTCAAGGGACAGGGGATATGAAAAACTGTTTTTT

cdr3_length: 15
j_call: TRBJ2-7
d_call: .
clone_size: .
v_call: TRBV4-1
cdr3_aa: CASSQERRSSYEQYF
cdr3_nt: TGCGCCAGCAGCCAAGAGAGGAGGAGTTCCTACGAGCAGTACTTC

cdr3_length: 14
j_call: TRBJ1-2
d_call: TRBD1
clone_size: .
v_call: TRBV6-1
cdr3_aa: CASSLPGQIYGYTF
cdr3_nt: TGTGCCAGCAGTCTGCCGGGACAGATCTATGGCTACACCTTC

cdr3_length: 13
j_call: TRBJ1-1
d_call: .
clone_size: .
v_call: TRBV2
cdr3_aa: CASGITKNTEAFF
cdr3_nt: TGTGCCAGCGGTATAACAAAAAACACTGAAGCTTTCTTT

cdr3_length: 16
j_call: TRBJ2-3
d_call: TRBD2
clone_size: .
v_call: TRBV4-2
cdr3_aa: CASSYIAGGSTDTQYF
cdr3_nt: TGTGCCAGCAGCTACATAGCGGGGGGTAGCACAGATACGCAGTATTTT

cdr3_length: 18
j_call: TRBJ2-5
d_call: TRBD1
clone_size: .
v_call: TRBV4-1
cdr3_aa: CASSQGLDRGPLQETQYF
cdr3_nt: TGCGCCAGCAGCCAAGGTTTAGACAGGGGTCCCCTCCAAGAGACCCAGTACTTC

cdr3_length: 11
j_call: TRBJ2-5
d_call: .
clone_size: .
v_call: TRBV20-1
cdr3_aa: CSASPKETQYF
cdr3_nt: TGCAGTGCTAGCCCCAAAGAGACCCAGTACTTC

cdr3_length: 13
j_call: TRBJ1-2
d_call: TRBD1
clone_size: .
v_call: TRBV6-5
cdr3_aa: CASRGQGVVGYTF
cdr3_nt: TGTGCCAGCAGGGGACAGGGGGTTGTTGGCTACACCTTC

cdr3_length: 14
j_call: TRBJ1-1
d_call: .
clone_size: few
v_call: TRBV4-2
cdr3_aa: CASSRRGGNTEAFF
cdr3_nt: TGTGCCAGCAGCCGACGTGGGGGGAACACTGAAGCTTTCTTT

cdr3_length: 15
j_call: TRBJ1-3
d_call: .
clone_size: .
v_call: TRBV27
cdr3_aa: CASSLTGFSGNTIYF
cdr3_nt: TGTGCCAGCAGTTTGACAGGTTTCTCCGGAAACACCATATATTTT

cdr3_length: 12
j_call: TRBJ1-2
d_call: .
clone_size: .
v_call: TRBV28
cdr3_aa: CASRERTGGYTF
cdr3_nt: TGTGCCAGCAGGGAAAGAACCGGCGGCTACACCTTC

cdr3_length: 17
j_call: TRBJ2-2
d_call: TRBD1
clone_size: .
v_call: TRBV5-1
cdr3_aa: CASRPPSGQGNVGELFF
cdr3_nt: TGCGCCAGCAGACCACCATCGGGACAGGGTAATGTCGGGGAGCTGTTTTTT

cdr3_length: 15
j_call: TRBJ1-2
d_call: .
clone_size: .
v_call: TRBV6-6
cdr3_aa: CASSNPEGTNYGYTF
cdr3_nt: TGTGCCAGCAGTAACCCCGAGGGTACTAACTATGGCTACACCTTC

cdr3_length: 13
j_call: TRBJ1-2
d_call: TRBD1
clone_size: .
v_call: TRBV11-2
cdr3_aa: CASSRGGGDGYTF
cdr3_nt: TGTGCCAGCAGCCGAGGGGGCGGGGATGGCTACACCTTC

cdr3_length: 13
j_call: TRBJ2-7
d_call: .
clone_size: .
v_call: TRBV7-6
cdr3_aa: CASSLGQYYEQYF
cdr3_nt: TGTGCCAGCAGCTTAGGGCAGTACTACGAGCAGTACTTC

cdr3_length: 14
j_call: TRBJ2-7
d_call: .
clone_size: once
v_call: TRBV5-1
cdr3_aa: CASSRRDSAYEQYF
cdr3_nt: TGCGCCAGCAGCAGGCGGGACAGTGCCTACGAGCAGTACTTC

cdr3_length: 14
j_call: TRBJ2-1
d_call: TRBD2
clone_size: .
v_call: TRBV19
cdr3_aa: CASRTAGGHNEQFF
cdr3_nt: TGTGCCAGTAGAACGGCGGGGGGGCACAATGAGCAGTTCTTC

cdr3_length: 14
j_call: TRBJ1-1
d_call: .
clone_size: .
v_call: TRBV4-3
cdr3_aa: CASSQPTGNTEAFF
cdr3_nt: TGCGCCAGCAGCCAGCCGACAGGGAACACTGAAGCTTTCTTT

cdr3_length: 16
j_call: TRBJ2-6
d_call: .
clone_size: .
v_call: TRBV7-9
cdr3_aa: CASSFLRGSGANVLTF
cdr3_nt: TGTGCCAGCAGCTTTCTCAGGGGTTCTGGGGCCAACGTCCTGACTTTC

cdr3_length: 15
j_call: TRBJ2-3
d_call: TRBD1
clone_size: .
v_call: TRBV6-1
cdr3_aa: CASSELGTVTDTQYF
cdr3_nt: TGTGCCAGCAGTGAATTAGGGACAGTCACAGATACGCAGTATTTT

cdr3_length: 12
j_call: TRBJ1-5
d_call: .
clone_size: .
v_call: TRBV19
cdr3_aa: CASSAGLQGRVF
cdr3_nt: TGTGCCAGTAGTGCCGGACTTCAGGGAAGGGTGTTT

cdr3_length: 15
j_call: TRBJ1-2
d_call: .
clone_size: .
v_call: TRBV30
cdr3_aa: CAWSRNGGGDYGYTF
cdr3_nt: TGTGCCTGGAGTCGTAACGGAGGGGGAGACTATGGCTACACCTTC

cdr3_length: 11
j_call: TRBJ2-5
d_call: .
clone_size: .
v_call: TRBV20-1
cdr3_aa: CSARDKRTQYF
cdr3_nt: TGCAGTGCTAGAGATAAGAGGACCCAGTACTTC

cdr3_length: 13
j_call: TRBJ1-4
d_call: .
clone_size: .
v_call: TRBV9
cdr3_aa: CASSPGTNEKLFF
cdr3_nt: TGTGCCAGCAGCCCTGGGACTAATGAAAAACTGTTTTTT

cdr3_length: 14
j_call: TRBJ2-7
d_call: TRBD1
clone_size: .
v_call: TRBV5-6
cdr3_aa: CASSSTGQGVAQYF
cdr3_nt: TGTGCCAGCAGCTCGACGGGACAGGGGGTCGCGCAGTACTTC

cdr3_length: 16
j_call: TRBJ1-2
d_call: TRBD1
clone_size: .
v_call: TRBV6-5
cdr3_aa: CASSSTRRTGFSGYTF
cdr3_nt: TGTGCCAGCAGTTCCACACGGAGGACAGGGTTTAGTGGCTACACCTTC

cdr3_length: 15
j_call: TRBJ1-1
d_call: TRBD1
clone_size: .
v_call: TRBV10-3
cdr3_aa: CAISVRGQGNTEAFF
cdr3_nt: TGTGCCATCAGTGTCAGGGGACAGGGGAACACTGAAGCTTTCTTT

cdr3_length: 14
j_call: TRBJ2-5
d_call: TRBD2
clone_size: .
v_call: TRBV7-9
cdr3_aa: CASSPGGFQETQYF
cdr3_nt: TGTGCCAGCAGCCCCGGGGGGTTCCAAGAGACCCAGTACTTC

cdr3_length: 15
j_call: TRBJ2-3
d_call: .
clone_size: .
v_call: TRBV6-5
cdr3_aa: CASSYPQGGTDTQYF
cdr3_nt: TGTGCCAGCAGTTACCCTCAGGGTGGTACAGATACGCAGTATTTT

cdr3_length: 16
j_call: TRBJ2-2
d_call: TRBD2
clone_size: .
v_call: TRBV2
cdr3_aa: CASSELSGGAFGELFF
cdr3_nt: TGTGCCAGCAGTGAGCTTAGCGGGGGGGCTTTCGGGGAGCTGTTTTTT

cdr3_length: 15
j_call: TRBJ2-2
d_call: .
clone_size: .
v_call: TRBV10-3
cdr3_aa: CAISLQAANTGELFF
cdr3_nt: TGTGCCATCAGTTTACAGGCAGCGAACACCGGGGAGCTGTTTTTT

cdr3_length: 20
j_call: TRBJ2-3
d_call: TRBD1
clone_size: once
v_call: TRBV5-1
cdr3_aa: CASSRDRGLTSGAAQGTQYF
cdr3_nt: TGCGCCAGCAGCAGGGACAGGGGGCTAACTAGCGGGGCGGCCCAGGGGACGCAGTATTTT

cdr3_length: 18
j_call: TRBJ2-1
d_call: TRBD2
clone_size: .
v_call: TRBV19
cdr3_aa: CASSRGTLAGAHYNEQFF
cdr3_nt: TGTGCCAGTAGTAGGGGGACTCTAGCGGGGGCCCACTACAATGAGCAGTTCTTC

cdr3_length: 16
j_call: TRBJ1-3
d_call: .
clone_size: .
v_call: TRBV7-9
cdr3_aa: CASSLSTTGSGNTIYF
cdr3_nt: TGTGCCAGCAGCTTATCGACCACAGGGTCTGGAAACACCATATATTTT

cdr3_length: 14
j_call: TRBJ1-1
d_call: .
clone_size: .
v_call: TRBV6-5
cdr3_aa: CASRGGSRNTEAFF
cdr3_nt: TGTGCCAGCAGGGGGGGAAGTAGGAACACTGAAGCTTTCTTT